A single sample is the source of the 16 T cell receptor beta chains below, sequenced in a study of Graves' ophthalmopathy and Graves' hyperthyroidism. CDR3 regions of TCR beta were amplified from RNA transcripts. Amplification began with first-round RT-PCR using HTBI primers, then second-round multiplex PCR was performed. TCRdb called the multiplex PCR reads again in MiXCR, with one record for every CDR3 protein. The sample yields hundreds of thousands of distinct CDR3 sequences, about two fifths seen once. The sequenced sample was peripheral blood. These receptor sequences come from an adult man with Graves' ophthalmopathy.

V and J are TRBV2 and TRBJ1-4; 9 bases agree with TRBD1. The CDR3 has 14 amino acids. Trimming removed 8 bases from V and 8 bases from J; junction bases left unmatched: 9. CDR1 and CDR2 (germline): SNHLY, FYNNEI. The CDR3 spells CASDRDREGEKLFF. The CDR3 DNA is TGTGCCAGCGATCGGGACAGGGAGGGAGAAAAACTGTTTTTT.

This clonotype appeared many times. The V gene is TRBV19, the J gene TRBJ2-7; D might be TRBD2 (5 bases). Germline V lookup: CDR1 LNHDA, CDR2 SQIVND (reference sequence). V lost 4 bases and J 0 bases, leaving 13 bases between the germline ends. This CDR3 is built from 15 residues. Here the CDR3 DNA reads TGTGCCAGTAGTACCGGACGGGGAAGCTCCTACGAGCAGTACTTC. Amino acid sequence: CASSTGRGSSYEQYF.

This clonotype showed up many times. The chain recombines TRBV15 with TRBJ2-7; D is ambiguous. The V gene lost 1 base and the J gene lost 3 bases, with 7 bases spanning the gap. This CDR3 contains 13 residues. CDR1 and CDR2 (germline): LNHNV, YYDKDF (reference sequence). Here the CDR3 reads CATSRGTGYEQYF. CDR3 nucleotides: TGTGCCACCAGCAGAGGGACGGGCTACGAGCAGTACTTC.

The table lists this clonotype with a few counts. V gene TRBV7-6 combines with J gene TRBJ2-2; unclear D gene. V dropped 6 bases and J dropped 2 bases, with 7 bases sitting between them. From germline, CDR1 is SGHVS and CDR2 FNYEAQ. The CDR3 contains 13 residues. The CDR3 loop is CASSGVNTGELFF. The CDR3 nucleotides are TGTGCCAGCAGTGGAGTTAACACCGGGGAGCTGTTTTTT.

This clonotype was seen only a few times. The chain couples TRBV3-1 to TRBJ2-7, with a weak D call TRBD2 (6 bases). Trimming removed 1 base at V and 2 bases at J, with 12 bases between. The CDR3 runs to 15 residues. Germline CDR1 and CDR2: LGHDT and YNNKEL (reference sequence). CDR3 nucleotides: TGTGCCAGCAGCCAAGTGGATAGCGGCCCCTACGAGCAGTACTTC. Translated, it gives CASSQVDSGPYEQYF.

The V call is TRBV7-2, the J call TRBJ1-1; D unclear. The ends were cut back, 1 base at V and 1 base at J, with 7 bases in the middle. Germline loops: CDR1 SGHTA, CDR2 FQGNSA. This CDR3 spans 14 amino acids. The CDR3 nucleotides read TGTGCCAGCAGCTTAGAGGTCAGGAACACTGAAGCTTTCTTT. Amino acid sequence: CASSLEVRNTEAFF.

This clonotype was found a few times. The rearrangement links TRBV4-1 to TRBJ1-1, with no clear D. The germline V and J ends were trimmed by 2 bases and 2 bases, with 15 bases remaining between them. Per germline, CDR1 MGHRA and CDR2 YSYEKL. This CDR3 comprises 16 residues. The DNA for the CDR3 is TGCGCCAGCAGCCAATCTAAGGCAATAAAAAACACTGAAGCTTTCTTT. It is translated as CASSQSKAIKNTEAFF.

The J gene is TRBJ1-4, the V gene TRBV25-1; D is perhaps TRBD1 (6 bases). CDR1 MGHDK and CDR2 SYGVNS come from the germline V gene. The V gene lost 6 bases and the J gene lost 11 bases, with 25 bases spanning the gap. CDR3 length equals 16 residues. The DNA for the CDR3 is TGTGCCAGCAGCCAATATGGGACAAGGGGGTACCTTAAACTGTTTTTT. As protein: CASSQYGTRGYLKLFF. Full variable domain (outside the CDR3, taken from reference TRBV25-1 and TRBJ1-4): EADIYQTPRYLVIGTGKKITLECSQTMGHDKMYWYQQDPGMELHLIHYSYGVNSTEKGDLSSESTVSRIRTEHFPLTLESARPSHTSQYLCASSQYGTRGYLKLFFGSGTQLSVL.

The chain couples TRBV20-1 to TRBJ2-7; no clear D. The CDR3 sequence is 12 residues long. The V gene lost 3 bases and the J gene lost 3 bases, with 9 bases spanning the gap. Germline CDR1 and CDR2: DFQATT and SNEGSKA (reference sequence). Written as DNA, the CDR3 is TGCAGTGCTAGGAGTCGGAGCTACGAGCAGTACTTC. It encodes CSARSRSYEQYF.

The chain combines TRBV29-1 with TRBJ2-1, with a possible D match to TRBD2 (7 bases). The V end lost 7 bases, the J end lost 6 bases, and 13 bases lay between the germline ends. The CDR3 spans 12 residues. Germline assignment: CDR1 SQVTM and CDR2 ANQGSEA. CDR3: CSGGGRFNEQFF. Here the CDR3 DNA reads TGCAGCGGCGGGGGCCGATTCAATGAGCAGTTCTTC.

This clonotype appeared many times. The chain uses TRBV7-2 and TRBJ1-2, with D possibly matching TRBD1 (5 bases). Germline V gene data show CDR1 as SGHTA and CDR2 as FQGNSA. With 0 bases removed from V and 8 bases from J, the gap between germline ends came to 13 bases. This CDR3 is built from 14 residues. This CDR3 is CASSLARQGGGYTF. The DNA for the CDR3 is TGTGCCAGCAGCTTAGCGCGGCAGGGAGGAGGCTACACCTTC.

This clonotype was observed a few times. J is TRBJ2-7 and V is TRBV4-3, with 9 bases matching TRBD2. CDR1 LGHNA and CDR2 YSLEER come from the germline V gene. J lost 5 bases, V lost 0 bases, and 8 bases had no gene match. This CDR3 is 16 amino acids long. The CDR3 spells CASSQDPETSGNEQYF. The CDR3 region has the DNA TGCGCCAGCAGCCAAGATCCTGAGACTAGCGGAAACGAGCAGTACTTC.

The chain carries TRBV10-3 and TRBJ1-3; tentative D call: TRBD1 (5 bases). The ends were cut back, 5 bases at V and 8 bases at J, with 16 bases in the middle. The CDR3 is made up of 14 amino acids. CDR1 is ENHRY and CDR2 is SYGVKD in the germline V gene. This chain's CDR3 is CAISRGREAHTIYF. DNA for the CDR3: TGTGCCATCAGTCGGGGCAGGGAGGCGCACACCATATATTTT.

The sample holds one count of this clonotype. The chain combines TRBV2 with TRBJ2-7; tentatively, D is TRBD1 (5 bases). CDR3 length equals 16 residues. V was shortened by 0 bases and J by 2 bases, with 14 bases between the two germline ends. Looked up from germline, CDR1 is SNHLY and CDR2 is FYNNEI. CDR3 region: CASSEAWEQVAYEQYF. The CDR3 DNA is TGTGCCAGCAGTGAAGCGTGGGAACAGGTAGCCTACGAGCAGTACTTC.

In its sample, this clonotype was seen many times. V and J are TRBV2 and TRBJ2-7; TRBD2 might be the D (7 bases). The CDR3 has 14 amino acids. Trimming shortened V by 4 bases and J by 4 bases, and 14 bases separated the two germline ends. From germline, CDR1 is SNHLY and CDR2 FYNNEI. The CDR3 DNA reads as TGTGCCAGCAGTGGCGGGGGCCACGCGTACGAGCAGTACTTC. Its protein is CASSGGGHAYEQYF. Drawing the rest from reference TRBV2 and TRBJ2-7, the complete variable domain is EPEVTQTPSHQVTQMGQEVILRCVPISNHLYFYWYRQILGQKVEFLVSFYNNEISEKSEIFDDQFSVERPDGSNFTLKIRSTKLEDSAMYFCASSGGGHAYEQYFGPGTRLTVT.

This clonotype has just a few counts. The rearrangement links TRBV5-1 to TRBJ2-7; 8 bases agree with TRBD1. V lost 3 bases to trimming and J lost 4 bases; unmatched junction nucleotides: 6. The CDR3 runs 14 residues. Germline CDR1 and CDR2: SGHRS and YFSETQ. CDR3 coding DNA: TGCGCCAGCAGCTCCGACAGGGGCTTTTACGAGCAGTACTTC. Encoded protein: CASSSDRGFYEQYF.